The sequence of this TCR beta chain was determined in a study of cytomegalovirus exposure and HLA in healthy donors. General study findings and limits: Some V segments (TRBV6-2 and TRBV6-3 among them) were excluded as indistinguishable. Apart from CMV serostatus, no immune exposure information was available.

Germline V gene data show CDR1 as SGHNT and CDR2 as YYREEE (reference sequence). Trimming removed 4 bases from V and 7 bases from J; junction bases left unmatched: 12. This CDR3 comprises 15 residues. For this clone: What it recognizes is unknown.

It was with 60 Vbeta and 13 Jbeta primers that the PCR ran. Measured with immunoSEQ multiplex PCR; TCRdb has only the in-frame clones, and not every one. The table shows about 160,000 clones, with around 85% occurring only once. The genes are TRBV5-4 and TRBJ1-2, with 8 bases that match TRBD1. Sequenced sample: PBMCs. The TCR originated in a man aged 35 to 55 in good health and CMV-seronegative. CDR3 amino acids: CASSRQGRGQVGYTF. The CDR3 DNA reads TGTGCCAGCAGCCGACAGGGGCGGGGTCAGGTTGGCTACACCTTC.